This T cell receptor beta chain was found in a study of type 1 and type 2 diabetes patients. About the research overall: Samples came from type 1 diabetic, type 2 diabetic or nondiabetic people, recruited in China. T cells were magnetically sorted from PBMCs as CD4+ or CD8+ subsets.

This CDR3 is 14 amino acids long. Per the germline V gene, CDR1 is MNHEY and CDR2 is SMNVEV (reference sequence). Trimming shortened V by 3 bases and J by 4 bases, and 10 bases separated the two germline ends. PCR was run on genomic DNA. A primer set of 30 forward and 13 reverse primers amplified the CDR3. A single record per CDR3 protein comes from TCRdb applying MiXCR to the multiplex PCR reads. This repertoire shows approximately 260,000 distinct CDR3 sequences, 40% to 50% found once; its top ten account for 12% to 15%. The specimen sequenced was peripheral blood mononuclear cells (PBMCs). The sequence derives from a young man with type 2 diabetes. The chain links TRBV27 to TRBJ1-5; D remains ambiguous. The CDR3 coding sequence is TGTGCCAGCAGTTTGATCCCGGGGAATCAGCCCCAGCATTTT. Translation: CASSLIPGNQPQHF.